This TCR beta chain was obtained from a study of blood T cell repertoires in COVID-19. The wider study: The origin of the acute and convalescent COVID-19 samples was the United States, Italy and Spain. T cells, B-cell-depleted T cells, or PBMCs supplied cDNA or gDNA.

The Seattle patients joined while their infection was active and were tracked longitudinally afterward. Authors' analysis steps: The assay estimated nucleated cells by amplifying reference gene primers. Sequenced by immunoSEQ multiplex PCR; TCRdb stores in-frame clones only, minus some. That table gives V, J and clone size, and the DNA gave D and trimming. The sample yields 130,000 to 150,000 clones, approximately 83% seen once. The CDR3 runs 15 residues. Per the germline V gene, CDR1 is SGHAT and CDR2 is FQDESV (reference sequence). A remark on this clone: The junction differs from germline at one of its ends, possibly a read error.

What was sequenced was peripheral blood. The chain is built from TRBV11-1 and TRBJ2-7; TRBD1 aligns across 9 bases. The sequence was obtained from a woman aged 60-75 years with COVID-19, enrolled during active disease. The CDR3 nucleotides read TGTGCCAGCACCTTAGGGACAGGGAAGCTTTTGGAGCAGTACTTC. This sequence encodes CASTLGTGKLLEQYF.